Listed below are T cell receptor beta chains from one sample, sequenced in a study of cytomegalovirus exposure and HLA in healthy donors. Using immunoSEQ multiplex PCR, the repertoire was profiled, and TCRdb retains in-frame clones only, with some absent. Counted here are about 190,000 clones, about three quarters occurring once; the ten biggest clones make up less than 2.5%. Input material: PBMCs. The receptors were gathered from a woman aged 25 to 45 in good health and CMV-seropositive. CDR3s include the opening cysteine and the closing phenylalanine or tryptophan. The D gene is left open where the match is weak. The listing skips clone size in some rows; elsewhere it reads once, few, many or a size class.

D	length	size	V	J	CDR3	DNA
TRBD2	15	.	TRBV7-6	TRBJ2-1	CASSSLAGSYNEQFF	TGTGCCAGCAGCTCCCTAGCGGGGTCCTACAATGAGCAGTTCTTC
TRBD2	19	.	TRBV4-1	TRBJ2-3	CASSPRGTSGGTSTDTQYF	TGCGCCAGCAGCCCTCGGGGGACTAGCGGGGGAACTAGCACAGATACGCAGTATTTT
TRBD2	15	.	TRBV7-9	TRBJ2-1	CASSLASGIYNEQFF	TGTGCCAGCAGCCTTGCCAGCGGGATCTACAATGAGCAGTTCTTC
.	13	.	TRBV30	TRBJ2-5	CAWSVQYQETQYF	TGTGCCTGGAGTGTTCAGTACCAAGAGACCCAGTACTTC
TRBD1	14	.	TRBV2	TRBJ1-1	CASMAGGLGTEAFF	TGTGCCAGCATGGCAGGGGGCCTTGGAACTGAAGCTTTCTTT
TRBD1	14	.	TRBV7-2	TRBJ1-6	CASSLNRGGGPLHF	TGTGCCAGCAGCCTGAACAGGGGAGGAGGACCCCTCCACTTT
.	13	.	TRBV6-5	TRBJ2-1	CASSSPGVNEQFF	TGTGCCAGCAGCTCTCCCGGTGTAAATGAGCAGTTCTTC
TRBD1	18	.	TRBV5-6	TRBJ2-6	CASSLDWGQLSGANVLTF	TGTGCCAGCAGCTTGGACTGGGGACAGCTCTCTGGGGCCAACGTCCTGACTTTC
.	17	.	TRBV27	TRBJ2-3	CASSRTFTWFSTDTQYF	TGTGCCAGCAGCAGGACATTTACCTGGTTTAGCACAGATACGCAGTATTTT
.	14	.	TRBV5-1	TRBJ1-2	CASSLLQSDYGYTF	TGCGCCAGCAGCTTGTTGCAGTCAGACTATGGCTACACCTTC
.	14	.	TRBV6-1	TRBJ2-7	CASTPRRGTYEQYF	TGTGCCAGCACCCCGCGACGAGGGACTTACGAGCAGTACTTC
TRBD2	15	.	TRBV19	TRBJ2-1	CASSPLAGGSNEQFF	TGTGCCAGTAGTCCACTAGCGGGAGGTTCGAATGAGCAGTTCTTC
.	15	few	TRBV7-2	TRBJ2-3	CASSLRTAYTDTQYF	TGTGCCAGCAGCTTAAGGACAGCCTACACAGATACGCAGTATTTT
.	14	.	TRBV11-3	TRBJ2-2	CASSFSWGAGELFF	TGTGCCAGCAGCTTCTCCTGGGGGGCCGGGGAGCTGTTTTTT
.	13	.	TRBV2	TRBJ1-1	CASSATENTEAFF	TGTGCCAGCAGTGCGACAGAGAACACTGAAGCTTTCTTT
TRBD1	15	once	TRBV30	TRBJ1-5	CAWSVQGTGYQPQHF	TGTGCCTGGAGTGTACAGGGGACAGGGTATCAGCCCCAGCATTTT
.	18	.	TRBV27	TRBJ1-1	CASRGEVTGHRRNTEAFF	TGTGCCAGCAGGGGGGAGGTCACAGGCCATCGCCGTAACACTGAAGCTTTCTTT
TRBD1	15	once	TRBV30	TRBJ1-5	CAWKISGTGDQPQHF	TGTGCCTGGAAAATCTCCGGGACAGGGGATCAGCCCCAGCATTTT
.	15	.	TRBV7-9	TRBJ2-1	CASEINRGSYNEQFF	TGTGCCAGCGAGATAAACCGGGGCTCCTACAATGAGCAGTTCTTC
TRBD1	15	.	TRBV5-1	TRBJ1-6	CASSLARTGDSPLHF	TGCGCCAGCAGTCTTGCCAGGACAGGCGATTCACCCCTCCACTTT
TRBD2	16	.	TRBV2	TRBJ2-7	CASSEVTLAGGYEQYF	TGTGCCAGCAGTGAAGTGACGCTAGCGGGAGGCTACGAGCAGTACTTC
TRBD2	16	.	TRBV5-1	TRBJ2-7	CASSLGGTSGAYEQYF	TGCGCCAGCAGCCTTGGAGGGACTAGCGGTGCCTACGAGCAGTACTTC
TRBD2	17	.	TRBV4-2	TRBJ2-2	CASSHPTGGRDTGELFF	TGTGCCAGCAGCCATCCCACGGGGGGGAGGGACACCGGGGAGCTGTTTTTT
.	16	.	TRBV4-1	TRBJ1-2	CASSQETPGHIYGYTF	TGCGCCAGCAGCCAAGAGACCCCGGGACACATCTATGGCTACACCTTC
.	18	.	TRBV7-2	TRBJ1-3	CASSFDRSQARSGNTIYF	TGTGCCAGCAGCTTCGACAGGTCCCAGGCCCGGTCTGGAAACACCATATATTTT
.	14	few	TRBV7-9	TRBJ1-2	CASSSKPPIYGYTF	TGTGCCAGCAGCTCAAAGCCCCCTATCTATGGCTACACCTTC
TRBD1	13	.	TRBV6-5	TRBJ1-2	CASRTGQGNGYTF	TGTGCCAGCAGAACCGGACAGGGCAATGGCTACACCTTC
.	16	.	TRBV19	TRBJ2-7	CASSISRALTSYEQYF	TGTGCCAGTAGTATAAGCAGGGCCCTAACCTCCTACGAGCAGTACTTC
TRBD2	17	.	TRBV4-2	TRBJ2-3	CASSQGASGIFSDTQYF	TGTGCCAGCAGCCAAGGGGCTAGCGGGATATTCTCAGATACGCAGTATTTT
.	13	.	TRBV29-1	TRBJ1-1	CSVDQAVNTEAFF	TGCAGCGTCGACCAGGCCGTGAACACTGAAGCTTTCTTT
TRBD2	15	.	TRBV6-1	TRBJ2-1	CASSTRGLAHNEQFF	TGTGCCAGCAGTACCCGGGGACTAGCGCACAATGAGCAGTTCTTC
.	12	.	TRBV29-1	TRBJ1-5	CSVGAGDQPQHF	TGCAGCGTTGGAGCAGGGGATCAGCCCCAGCATTTT